These 5 T cell receptor beta chains share one sample of origin, sequenced in a study of blood T cell repertoires in COVID-19. Generated by immunoSEQ multiplex PCR, the TCRdb table keeps only in-frame clones and is missing some. The sample includes 150,000 to 200,000 clones, roughly 84% of them seen just once. Sequencing input: peripheral blood. Receptors originate from a woman aged 55-70 years with acute or convalescent COVID-19.

This clone was detected only a few times. The chain combines TRBV2 with TRBJ1-1; weak D call: TRBD1 (5 bases). The CDR3 totals 15 residues. Germline loops: CDR1 SNHLY, CDR2 FYNNEI. Trimming pared 4 bases from V and 0 bases from J, leaving 12 bases between. The CDR3: CASSGTRQLNTEAFF. CDR3 coding DNA: TGTGCCAGCAGTGGTACAAGACAGCTGAACACTGAAGCTTTCTTT.

In this sample, this clone turned up a few times. The chain uses TRBV5-5 and TRBJ1-1; unclear D gene. Germline CDR1 and CDR2: SGHKS and YYEKEE (reference sequence). Trimming removed 1 base at V and 3 bases at J, with 10 bases between. CDR3 size: 14 residues. The CDR3 DNA reads as TGTGCCAGCAGCTTGTCTTTCTCTCACACTGAAGCTTTCTTT. It is translated as CASSLSFSHTEAFF.

The chain is built from TRBV19 and TRBJ1-6, with D perhaps matching TRBD1 (6 bases). This CDR3 has 13 residues. Germline V gives CDR1 LNHDA, CDR2 SQIVND (reference sequence). Trimming shortened V by 10 bases and J by 10 bases, and 17 bases separated the two germline ends. CDR3 protein: CATKSRGWSPLHF. The CDR3 region has the DNA TGTGCCACCAAGTCCAGGGGATGGTCACCCCTCCACTTT.

The V gene is TRBV7-2, the J gene TRBJ1-4, with D tentatively TRBD1 (5 bases). Between the trimmed V and J ends, which lost 5 bases and 4 bases, there was a span of 11 bases. The CDR3 spans 14 residues. Germline values: CDR1 SGHTA, CDR2 FQGNSA. This chain's CDR3 is CASSQGYGNEKLFF. CDR3 in DNA: TGTGCCAGCAGCCAGGGCTATGGTAATGAAAAACTGTTTTTT.

This clone has a handful of counts. The V and J genes are TRBV5-6 and TRBJ1-1; TRBD1 aligns across 7 bases. The germline gives CDR1 SGHDT, CDR2 YYEEEE. This CDR3 has 14 amino acids. V shed 5 bases, J shed 1 base, and the junction held 5 bases outside the gene matches. CDR3 residues: CASSWDRRNTEAFF. In DNA, the CDR3 is TGTGCCAGCAGTTGGGACAGACGGAACACTGAAGCTTTCTTT. The complete variable domain, with remaining parts taken from reference TRBV5-6 and TRBJ1-1, reads DAGVTQSPTHLIKTRGQQVTLRCSPKSGHDTVSWYQQALGQGPQFIFQYYEEEERQRGNFPDRFSGHQFPNYSSELNVNALLLGDSALYLCASSWDRRNTEAFFGQGTRLTVV.